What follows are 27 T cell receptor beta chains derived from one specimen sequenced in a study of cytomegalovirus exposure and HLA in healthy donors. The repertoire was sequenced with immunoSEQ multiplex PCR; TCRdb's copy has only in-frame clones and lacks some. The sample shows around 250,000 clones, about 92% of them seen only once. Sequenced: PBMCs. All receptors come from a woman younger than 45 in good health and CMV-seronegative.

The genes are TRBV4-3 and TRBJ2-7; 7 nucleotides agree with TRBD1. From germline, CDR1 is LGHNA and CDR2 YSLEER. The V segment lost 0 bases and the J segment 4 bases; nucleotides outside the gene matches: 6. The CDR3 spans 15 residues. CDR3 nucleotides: TGCGCCAGCAGCCAAGACAGACAGGGATTTTACGAGCAGTACTTC. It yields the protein CASSQDRQGFYEQYF.

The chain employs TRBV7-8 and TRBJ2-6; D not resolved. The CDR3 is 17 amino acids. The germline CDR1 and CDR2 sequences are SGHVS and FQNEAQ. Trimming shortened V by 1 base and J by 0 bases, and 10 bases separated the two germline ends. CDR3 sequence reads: CASSLGRFSSGANVLTF. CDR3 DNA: TGTGCCAGCAGCTTAGGCAGGTTTAGCTCTGGGGCCAACGTCCTGACTTTC. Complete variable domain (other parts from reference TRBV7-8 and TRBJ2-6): GAGVSQSPRYKVAKRGQDVALRCDPISGHVSLFWYQQALGQGPEFLTYFQNEAQLDKSGLPSDRFFAERPEGSVSTLKIQRTQQEDSAVYLCASSLGRFSSGANVLTFGAGSRLTVL.

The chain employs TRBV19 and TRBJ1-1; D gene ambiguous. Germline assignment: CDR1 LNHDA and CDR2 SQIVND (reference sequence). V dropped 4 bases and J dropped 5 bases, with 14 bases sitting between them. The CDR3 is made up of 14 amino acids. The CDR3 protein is CASSSGQVRTEAFF. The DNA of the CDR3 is TGTGCCAGTAGTAGCGGGCAGGTGAGGACTGAAGCTTTCTTT.

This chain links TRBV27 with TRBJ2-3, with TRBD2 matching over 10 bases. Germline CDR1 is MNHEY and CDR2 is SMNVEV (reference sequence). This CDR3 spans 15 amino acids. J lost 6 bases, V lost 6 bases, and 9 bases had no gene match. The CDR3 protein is CASRRAGGFYDTQYF. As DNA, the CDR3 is TGTGCCAGCAGGCGAGCGGGAGGGTTTTATGATACGCAGTATTTT.

CDR3 in DNA: TGTGCCAGCAGCGCCAGCGGGAGACCTTCCTACGAGCAGTACTTC. Protein: CASSASGRPSYEQYF. V is TRBV7-9 and J is TRBJ2-7; 8 nucleotides agree with TRBD2. Germline CDR1 is SEHNR and CDR2 is FQNEAQ (reference sequence). J gave up 1 base and V 5 bases, and 7 bases lay outside the gene matches. The CDR3 extends over 15 amino acids.

The CDR3 loop reads CASSLLRNSGANVLTF. The CDR3 nucleotides read TGTGCCAGCAGCCTACTAAGAAACTCTGGGGCCAACGTCCTGACTTTC. J is TRBJ2-6 and V is TRBV5-6; D is unclear. V lost 4 bases and J 0 bases, leaving 11 bases between the germline ends. The CDR3 loop spans 16 amino acids. Germline CDR1 reads SGHDT; CDR2 reads YYEEEE.

The CDR3 nucleotides are TGTGCCAGTTCTCCGGGGCGGTTCAATGAGCAGTTCTTC. This encodes CASSPGRFNEQFF. The J gene is TRBJ2-1, the V gene TRBV19; perhaps D is TRBD1 or TRBD2 (5 bases each). The CDR3 extends over 13 amino acids. CDR1 LNHDA and CDR2 SQIVND come from the germline V gene (reference sequence). V was shortened by 8 bases and J by 6 bases, with 14 bases between the two germline ends.

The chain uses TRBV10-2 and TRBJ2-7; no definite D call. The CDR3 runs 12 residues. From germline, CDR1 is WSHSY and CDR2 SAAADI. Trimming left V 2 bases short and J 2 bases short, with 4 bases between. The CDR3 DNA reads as TGCGCCAGCAGTGAGACCGCCTACGAGCAGTACTTC. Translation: CASSETAYEQYF.

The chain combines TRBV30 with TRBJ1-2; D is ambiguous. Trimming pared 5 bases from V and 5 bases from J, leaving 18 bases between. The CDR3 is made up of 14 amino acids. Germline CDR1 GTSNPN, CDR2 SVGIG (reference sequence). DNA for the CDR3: TGTGCCTGGGGCCCGGGCAGATTTGTTTATGGCTACACCTTC. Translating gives CAWGPGRFVYGYTF.

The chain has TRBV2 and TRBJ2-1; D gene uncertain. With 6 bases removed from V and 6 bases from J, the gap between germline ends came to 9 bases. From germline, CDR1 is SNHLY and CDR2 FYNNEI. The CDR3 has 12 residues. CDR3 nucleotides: TGTGCCAGCAGGACGACGAGCAATGAGCAGTTCTTC. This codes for CASRTTSNEQFF.

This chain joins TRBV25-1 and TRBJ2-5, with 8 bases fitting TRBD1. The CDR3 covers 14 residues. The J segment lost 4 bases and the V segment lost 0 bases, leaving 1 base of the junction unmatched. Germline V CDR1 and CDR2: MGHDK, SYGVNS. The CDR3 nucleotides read TGTGCCAGCAGTGAATATGGACAGGGAGAGACCCAGTACTTC. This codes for CASSEYGQGETQYF. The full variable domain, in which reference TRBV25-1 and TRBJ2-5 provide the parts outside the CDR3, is EADIYQTPRYLVIGTGKKITLECSQTMGHDKMYWYQQDPGMELHLIHYSYGVNSTEKGDLSSESTVSRIRTEHFPLTLESARPSHTSQYLCASSEYGQGETQYFGPGTRLLVL.

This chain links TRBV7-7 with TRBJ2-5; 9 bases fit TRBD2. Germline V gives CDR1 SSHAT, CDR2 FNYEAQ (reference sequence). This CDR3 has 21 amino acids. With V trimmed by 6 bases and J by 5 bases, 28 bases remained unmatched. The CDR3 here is CASRAGRRGEIAGAEGETQYF. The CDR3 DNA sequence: TGTGCCAGCAGGGCCGGCCGAAGGGGGGAAATAGCGGGAGCCGAGGGGGAGACCCAGTACTTC.

The CDR3 spells CSFEPRDSLIIQYF. CDR3 sequence (DNA): TGCAGCTTCGAACCCCGGGACTCACTTATAATTCAGTATTTT. The genes are TRBV29-1 and TRBJ2-3, with TRBD2 as a possible D gene (6 bases). In germline, CDR1 is SQVTM, CDR2 ANQGSEA. V dropped 8 bases and J dropped 12 bases, with 27 bases sitting between them. There are 14 residues in the CDR3.

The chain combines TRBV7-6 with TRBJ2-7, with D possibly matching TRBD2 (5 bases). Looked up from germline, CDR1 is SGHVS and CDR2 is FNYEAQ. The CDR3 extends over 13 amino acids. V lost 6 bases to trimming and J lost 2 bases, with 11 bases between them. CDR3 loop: CASSRGSTYEQYF. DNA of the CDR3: TGTGCCAGCAGTCGGGGATCTACCTACGAGCAGTACTTC.

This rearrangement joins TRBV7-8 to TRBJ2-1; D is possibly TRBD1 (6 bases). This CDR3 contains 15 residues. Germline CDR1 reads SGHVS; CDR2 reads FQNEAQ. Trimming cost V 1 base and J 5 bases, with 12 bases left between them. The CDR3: CASSLVGQFDNEQFF. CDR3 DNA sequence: TGTGCCAGCAGCTTAGTTGGACAGTTCGACAATGAGCAGTTCTTC. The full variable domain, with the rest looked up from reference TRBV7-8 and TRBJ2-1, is GAGVSQSPRYKVAKRGQDVALRCDPISGHVSLFWYQQALGQGPEFLTYFQNEAQLDKSGLPSDRFFAERPEGSVSTLKIQRTQQEDSAVYLCASSLVGQFDNEQFFGPGTRLTVL.

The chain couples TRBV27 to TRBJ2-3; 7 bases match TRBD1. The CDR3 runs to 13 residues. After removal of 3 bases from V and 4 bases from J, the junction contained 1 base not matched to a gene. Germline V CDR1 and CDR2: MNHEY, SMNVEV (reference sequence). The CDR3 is CASSFQGADTQYF. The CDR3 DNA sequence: TGTGCCAGCAGTTTCCAGGGGGCAGATACGCAGTATTTT.

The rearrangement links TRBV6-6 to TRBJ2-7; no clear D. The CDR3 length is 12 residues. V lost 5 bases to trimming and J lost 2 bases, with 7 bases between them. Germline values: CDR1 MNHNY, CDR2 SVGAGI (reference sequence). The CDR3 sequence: CASSRQAYEQYF. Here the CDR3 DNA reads TGTGCCAGCAGTAGACAAGCCTACGAGCAGTACTTC.

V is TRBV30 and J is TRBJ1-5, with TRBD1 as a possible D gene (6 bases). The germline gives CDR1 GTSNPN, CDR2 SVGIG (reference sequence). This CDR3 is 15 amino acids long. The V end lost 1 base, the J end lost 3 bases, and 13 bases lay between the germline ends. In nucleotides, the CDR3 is TGTGCCTGGAGTGCTAGCGGGGGGCTCAATCAGCCCCAGCATTTT. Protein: CAWSASGGLNQPQHF.

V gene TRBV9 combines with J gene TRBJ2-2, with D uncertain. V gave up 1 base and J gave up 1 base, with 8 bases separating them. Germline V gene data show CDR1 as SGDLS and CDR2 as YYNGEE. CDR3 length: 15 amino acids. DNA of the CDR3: TGTGCCAGCAGCGTAACTTCGGAGAACACCGGGGAGCTGTTTTTT. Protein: CASSVTSENTGELFF.

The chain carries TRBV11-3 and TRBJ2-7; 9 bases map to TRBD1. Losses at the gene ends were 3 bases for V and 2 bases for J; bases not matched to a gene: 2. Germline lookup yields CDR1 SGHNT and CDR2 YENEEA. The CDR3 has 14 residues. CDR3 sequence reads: CASSFRQGAYEQYF. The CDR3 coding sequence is TGTGCCAGCAGCTTTAGACAGGGGGCCTACGAGCAGTACTTC.

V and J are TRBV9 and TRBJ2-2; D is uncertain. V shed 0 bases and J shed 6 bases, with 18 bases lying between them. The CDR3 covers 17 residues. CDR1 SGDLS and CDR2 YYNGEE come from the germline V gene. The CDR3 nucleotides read TGTGCCAGCAGCGTAGAAGGGCTACGTAGTTGGTCCGGGGAGCTGTTTTTT. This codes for CASSVEGLRSWSGELFF. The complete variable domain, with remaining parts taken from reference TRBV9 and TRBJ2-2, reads DSGVTQTPKHLITATGQRVTLRCSPRSGDLSVYWYQQSLDQGLQFLIQYYNGEERAKGNILERFSAQQFPDLHSELNLSSLELGDSALYFCASSVEGLRSWSGELFFGEGSRLTVL.

CDR3 amino acids: CASSLGLNSYEQYF. CDR3 sequence (DNA): TGTGCCAGCAGTTTGGGACTCAACTCCTACGAGCAGTACTTC. The chain is built from TRBV27 and TRBJ2-7; D is perhaps TRBD2 (6 bases). The germline V and J ends were trimmed by 3 bases and 0 bases, with 9 bases remaining between them. CDR3 size: 14 residues. Per the germline V gene, CDR1 is MNHEY and CDR2 is SMNVEV (reference sequence).

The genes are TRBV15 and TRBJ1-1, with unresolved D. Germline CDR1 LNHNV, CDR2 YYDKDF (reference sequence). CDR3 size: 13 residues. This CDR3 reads CGAGLGLNTEAFF. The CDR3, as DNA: TGTGGCGCCGGACTAGGGCTGAACACTGAAGCTTTCTTT.

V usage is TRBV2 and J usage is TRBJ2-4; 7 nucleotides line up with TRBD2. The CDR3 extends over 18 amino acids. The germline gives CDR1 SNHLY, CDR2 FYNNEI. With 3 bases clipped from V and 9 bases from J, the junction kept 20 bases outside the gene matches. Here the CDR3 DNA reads TGTGCCAGCAGTGAGTCCTTGGAGTCACTCCAGGGCGGGGGCATTCAGTACTTC. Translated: CASSESLESLQGGGIQYF.

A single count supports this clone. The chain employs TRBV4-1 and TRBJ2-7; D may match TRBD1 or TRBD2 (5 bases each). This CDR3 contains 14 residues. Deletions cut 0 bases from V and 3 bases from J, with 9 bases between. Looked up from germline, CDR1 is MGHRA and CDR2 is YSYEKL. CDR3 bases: TGCGCCAGCAGCCAAGATGGGACCGGCTACGAGCAGTACTTC. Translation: CASSQDGTGYEQYF.

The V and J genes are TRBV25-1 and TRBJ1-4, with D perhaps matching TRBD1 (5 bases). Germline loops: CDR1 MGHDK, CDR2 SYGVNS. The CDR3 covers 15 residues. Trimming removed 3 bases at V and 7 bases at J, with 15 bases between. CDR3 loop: CASSDSLGLFEKLFF. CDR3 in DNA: TGTGCCAGCAGTGATTCGTTGGGACTTTTTGAAAAACTGTTTTTT.

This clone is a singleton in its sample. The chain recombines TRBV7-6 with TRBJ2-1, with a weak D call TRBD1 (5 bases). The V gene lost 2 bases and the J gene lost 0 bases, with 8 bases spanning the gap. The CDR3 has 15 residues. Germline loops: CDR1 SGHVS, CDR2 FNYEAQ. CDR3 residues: CASSLRQGSYNEQFF. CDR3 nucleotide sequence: TGTGCCAGCAGCTTAAGGCAGGGCTCCTACAATGAGCAGTTCTTC.